These 10 T cell receptor beta chains were sequenced from one sample in a study of T cells in Graves' hyperthyroidism and ophthalmopathy. Researchers took RNA transcripts and amplified the TCR beta CDR3 regions from them. Researchers ran a first-round RT-PCR on the TCR CDR3 using the HTBI primer set. TCRdb re-derived calls from the multiplex PCR reads in MiXCR, one entry per CDR3 protein. The sample has about 540,000 distinct CDR3 sequences, 40% to 55% seen once. The sample comprised peripheral blood or thyroid tissue (not recorded which). The receptors originated from a woman aged 18-35 years with Graves' hyperthyroidism.

In this sample, this clonotype turned up once. A much larger clone is a single base away; this may be a read error. The gene calls are TRBV9 and TRBJ1-1, with 7 positions matching TRBD1. CDR3 length: 14 residues. Looked up from germline, CDR1 is SGDLS and CDR2 is YYNGEE. CDR3 nucleotides: TGTGCCAGCAGCGTAGAGGGGGCCGGGACTGAAGCTTCCTTT. Its protein product is CASSVEGAGTEASF.

Ten or more counts support this clonotype. This chain links TRBV2 with TRBJ2-7; D may be TRBD2 (6 bases). This CDR3 has 14 residues. Germline V gene lookup returns CDR1 SNHLY and CDR2 FYNNEI. The V end was cut by 3 bases, the J end by 0 bases, with 9 bases between. The DNA for the CDR3 is TGTGCCAGCAGTGAGCGGGAAGACTCCTACGAGCAGTACTTC. It yields the protein CASSEREDSYEQYF.

The genes are TRBV2 and TRBJ1-1; TRBD1 is a possible D gene (5 bases). The CDR3 runs 14 residues. Trimming stripped 6 bases from V and 5 bases from J, with 16 bases between. Germline values: CDR1 SNHLY, CDR2 FYNNEI. CDR3 sequence (DNA): TGTGCCAGCAGGAACACCGGGGGTTGGACTGAAGCTTTCTTT. Translating gives CASRNTGGWTEAFF.

This clonotype has a count of ten or more. The genes are TRBV6-6 and TRBJ2-5; tentative D call: TRBD1 (5 bases). The germline V gene has CDR1 MNHNY and CDR2 SVGAGI (reference sequence). This CDR3 comprises 14 residues. V was trimmed by 0 bases and J by 4 bases, leaving 9 bases between them. CDR3 sequence reads: CASSYSQGVETQYF. The CDR3 DNA sequence: TGTGCCAGCAGTTACTCTCAAGGGGTAGAGACCCAGTACTTC.

This clonotype has a count of ten or more. The chain combines TRBV5-1 with TRBJ2-7, with 14 bases fitting TRBD2. With 4 bases clipped from V and 2 bases from J, the junction kept 8 bases outside the gene matches. The CDR3 covers 17 residues. The germline V gene has CDR1 SGHRS and CDR2 YFSETQ. The CDR3 DNA reads as TGCGCCAGCAGCCGACTAGCGGGAGGGGGGGCCGCCTACGAGCAGTACTTC. Protein sequence: CASSRLAGGGAAYEQYF.

This clonotype was found many times. The V and J genes are TRBV29-1 and TRBJ1-2; D might be TRBD1 (6 bases). Germline assignment: CDR1 SQVTM and CDR2 ANQGSEA. The CDR3 is made up of 15 amino acids. Trimming cost V 3 bases and J 8 bases, with 22 bases left between them. CDR3 DNA sequence: TGCAGCGTTGAGGGTCTGGGACATCGGGCGCGAGGCTACACCTTC. Translated, it gives CSVEGLGHRARGYTF.

This rearrangement joins TRBV20-1 to TRBJ1-2; D is uncertain. This CDR3 comprises 12 residues. Germline CDR1 and CDR2: DFQATT and SNEGSKA (reference sequence). Trimming took off 6 bases at V and 8 bases at J, with 16 bases between the two ends. Here the CDR3 DNA reads TGCAGTGCCCCCAGCAGAGGGCTAGGCTACACCTTC. Its protein is CSAPSRGLGYTF.

V usage is TRBV6-1 and J usage is TRBJ2-1; 15 bases map to TRBD2. The CDR3 runs to 16 residues. V lost 3 bases and J lost 15; bases outside the gene matches: 12. CDR1 MNHNS and CDR2 SASEGT come from the germline V gene. The DNA of the CDR3 is TGTGCCAGCAGTGACGGGGGACTAGCGGGAGGTGCCCTTCGGTTCTTC. This encodes CASSDGGLAGGALRFF.

This clonotype came up many times. The chain recombines TRBV7-2 with TRBJ2-5, with 7 bases lining up with TRBD2. The CDR3 consists of 15 residues. The germline V gene encodes CDR1 SGHTA and CDR2 FQGNSA. The V and J ends lost 0 bases and 5 bases, in that order; junction bases with no gene match: 6. Written as DNA, the CDR3 is TGTGCCAGCAGCTTAGCGGGCGGGAGCGGTGAGACCCAGTACTTC. Encoded protein: CASSLAGGSGETQYF.

About this clonotype itself: A single base separates this from a much larger clone, so it may be a read error. The rearrangement links TRBV5-1 to TRBJ2-7; D tentatively fits TRBD1 or TRBD2 (5 bases each). CDR3 length equals 15 residues. Germline V lookup: CDR1 SGHRS, CDR2 YFSETQ. Between the trimmed V and J ends, which lost 3 bases and 1 base, there was a span of 14 bases. CDR3 in amino acids: CASSSASGRSYEQYF. The CDR3 coding sequence is TGCGCCAGCAGCTCGGCGTCAGGGAGATCCTACGAGCAGTACTTC. Together with reference TRBV5-1 and TRBJ2-7, the CDR3 gives the full variable domain: KAGVTQTPRYLIKTRGQQVTLSCSPISGHRSVSWYQQTPGQGLQFLFEYFSETQRNKGNFPGRFSGRQFSNSRSEMNVSTLELGDSALYLCASSSASGRSYEQYFGPGTRLTVT.